The present TCR beta chain was sequenced within a study of shared clonotypes between healthy human individuals (dated by TCRdb to 2020 to 2021). Turning to the overall study: Three men and two women, aged 18 to 49 years, made up the cohort. To increase sequencing depth and limit assay-specific biases, TCR repertoire library preparation and sequencing were carried out by different laboratories using diverse techniques. To estimate repertoire size and how much clonotypes are shared between individuals, the study performed deep sequencing of blood TCR repertoires from roughly five healthy adults. Between about 0.8 and 8.9 billion PBMCs per donor were obtained by leukapheresis. For each donor, CD4 naive and CD4 memory were each run on three plates, CD8 naive on two plates, and CD8 memory on one plate.

V is reduced by 0 bases and J by 3 bases, leaving a spacing of 21 bases between them. Measured from the cysteine to the phenylalanine, the CDR3 is 18 residues long. Of all the DNA, just the CDR3 is kept, 54 bases in frame from base 1. The germline V gene provides CDR1 SGHAT and CDR2 FQNNGV. The study at large found these results: Larger estimated clonotype richness was generally found for naive subsets than for memory subsets. Clonotypes shared by all four sorted-subset donors showed higher generation probabilities than non-shared clonotypes. The genetic and exposure-history diversity represented was limited by the small number of donors. Across a few donors, around 5.4% of naive CD4, approximately 3.5% of naive CD8, around 2.1% of memory CD4, and under 0.45% of memory CD8 clonotypes were shared. Sampling was limited to blood, and TCR repertoires in tissue likely differ from TCR repertoires in blood. Based on pairwise subsampling, the degree of clonotype sharing among donors was expected to be affected by sequencing depth. Even with the large sequencing depth, rarefaction of the sorted-subset datasets indicated that sequencing was incomplete.

The donors were healthy, HIV-negative adults who had no recently reported acute infections or vaccinations. All donors were Caucasian adults living in Nashville, Tennessee, USA. CD4+ T cells were enriched by magnetic negative selection, after which naive cells were positively selected on CD45RA and the negative fraction was taken as the memory subset. Blood was obtained by leukapheresis, after which PBMCs were separated by Ficoll-Histopaque density gradient centrifugation and cryopreserved in liquid nitrogen vapor phase. Purity and quantity of every magnetically sorted T cell population were checked by analytical flow cytometry. Genomic DNA was isolated from each sorted fraction and quantified by UV absorbance on a Nanodrop 2000c. Concerning this clone: No antigen is known for it. No base-level quality is on record; no much larger clone is a single base apart.

TCR CDR3 regions were amplified from genomic DNA by multiplex PCR using the deep immunoSEQ assay. Genomic DNA extracted from each cell subset was distributed evenly over all wells of several immunoSEQ 96-well plates, and each plate served as one replicate. Each replicate PCR for sorted subsets received around 0.2 ug genomic DNA, equal to tens of thousands of T cell genomes. The purified libraries were quantified using a Qubit 3.0 fluorometer, sized with a Bioanalyzer 2100, and then quantified again using the KAPA Library Quantification kit. Each immunoSEQ 96-well plate was sequenced on its own single-read 150-cycle Illumina NextSeq 550 flow cell. Concerning the study's data processing: Because the immunoSEQ output included only junctional sequences and no quality scores, the filtering could not be the same as the filtering used for full-length reads. Sequences were annotated with PyIR, a Python wrapper for IgBLAST v1.9, and V/J genes and CDR3 were assigned using IMGT germline references. Reads were filtered out if the reads had weak V/J assignments (E-value above 1e-6), no CDR3, stop codons, out-of-frame junctions, or ambiguous translated residues. V3J clonotypes were defined as sequences sharing an identical inferred V gene, J gene, and CDR3 amino acid sequence. Percentage overlap between repertoires was computed as shared unique clonotypes divided by the size of the smaller repertoire. Richness of each repertoire was evaluated using RTK rarefaction, the Chao1 estimator, and Recon v2.1 estimates of unobserved clonotypes. Generation probabilities were computed with OLGA for all TCRbeta clonotypes obtained by the gDNA method from several donors. TCRdb retrieved this table from immuneACCESS and kept in-frame rearrangements only. Not all clones are present; in checked studies, unresolved V genes account for under half, and no reason is known for the remainder. V and J calls and clone size follow that table, whereas D and trimming were derived from the DNA. The sample yields millions of clones; approximately 94% were counted once. The ten top clones hold about 0.13% of the sample.

The sequence derives from a man younger than 35 in good health. Recombination joined TRBV11-2 with TRBJ2-7; a weak D assignment points to TRBD2 (7 bases agree). The specimen was naive CD4+ T cells sorted from blood. Sample cell subset or site, as interpreted from the label and publication: CD45RA+ positively selected. The CDR3: CASSLEGGGTVGIYEQYF. The DNA reads as follows: TGTGCCAGCAGCTTAGAAGGGGGGGGCACCGTCGGGATCTACGAGCAGTACTTC.